This T cell receptor beta chain was found in a study of T-cell memory formation after mild COVID-19. Germline-derived CDR1 and CDR2 are MGHRA and YSYEKL. The V end was cut by 0 bases, the J end by 7 bases, with 15 bases between. The CDR3 loop spans 16 amino acids. Study-wide points: Day 15 to 85 contractors were CD4/CD8 balanced; later expanders leaned CD4+. The pre-infection memory compartment contained some responding clones, suggesting cross-reactive memory joined. What remained unconfirmed was the SARS-CoV-2 specificity of second-wave clones peaking on day 37.

On this clonotype: Antigen: not known.

Constant-segment primers served in 5'RACE that generated TCR alpha and TCR beta cDNA libraries bearing sample barcodes and UMIs. TCRdb ran MiXCR on the 5' RACE reads and lists one entry per CDR3 protein. The repertoire consists of 350,000 or so distinct CDR3 sequences, with under 25% occurring once and the leading ten covering about 21%. This chain connects TRBV4-1 to TRBJ2-2; tentative D call: TRBD2 (5 bases). The sample was PBMCs or a T cell subset sorted from them (not recorded which). This TCR came from a man younger than 35 who had mild COVID-19 (a few samples of this study predate the infection). Cell type and time point are not known. The CDR3 DNA is TGCGCCAGCAGCCAAGAATTATCGAGGGTAAACGGGGAGCTGTTTTTT. Protein: CASSQELSRVNGELFF.